A single sample gave rise to the 18 T cell receptor beta chains below, sequenced in a study of blood T cell repertoires in COVID-19. Produced via immunoSEQ multiplex PCR; TCRdb's table is partial and in-frame only. Among about 400,000 clones, more than 75% were seen once, and the ten largest hold approximately 2.9%. The sequenced sample consisted of peripheral blood. Receptors originate from a human donor in a cohort sampled during active COVID-19.

V is TRBV10-3 and J is TRBJ1-1; 8 nucleotides align to TRBD1. The V segment lost 10 bases and the J segment 2 bases; nucleotides outside the gene matches: 9. Germline CDR1 and CDR2: ENHRY and SYGVKD. CDR3 length: 14 residues. This chain's CDR3 is CASLKDRDNTEAFF. The CDR3 DNA is TGTGCCAGCCTAAAGGACAGGGACAACACTGAAGCTTTCTTT.

Only one count was recorded for this clone. This rearrangement joins TRBV10-3 to TRBJ2-7; D unclear. The germline CDR1 and CDR2 sequences are ENHRY and SYGVKD. V lost 3 bases and J 5 bases, leaving 11 bases between the germline ends. The CDR3 spans 13 residues. The CDR3 DNA follows: TGTGCCATCAGTGATGGCAGGAAGGACGAGCAGTACTTC. It codes for CAISDGRKDEQYF.

The CDR3 region is CAISALRGGGADTQYF. CDR3 DNA sequence: TGTGCCATCAGTGCTTTGCGGGGGGGCGGGGCAGATACGCAGTATTTT. This rearrangement joins TRBV10-3 to TRBJ2-3, with TRBD2 matching 9 bases. V shed 4 bases and J 4 bases; nucleotides not matched to a gene: 9. CDR3 length: 16 residues. The germline V gene has CDR1 ENHRY and CDR2 SYGVKD.

The chain joins TRBV30 to TRBJ1-3; TRBD1 matches at 8 bases. Trimming cost V 2 bases and J 3 bases; bases outside gene matches: 6. Germline V gene lookup returns CDR1 GTSNPN and CDR2 SVGIG (reference sequence). The CDR3 is 15 amino acids. In DNA, the CDR3 is TGTGCCTGGAGTAGGACAGGGCGGAATGGAAACACCATATATTTT. Protein product: CAWSRTGRNGNTIYF.

The chain employs TRBV7-2 and TRBJ2-7, with 10 bases aligning to TRBD2. This CDR3 region has 15 residues. Germline-derived CDR1 and CDR2 are SGHTA and FQGNSA. V was clipped by 5 bases and J by 7 bases; unmatched bases: 11. CDR3 bases: TGTGCCAGCAGCACTAGCGGGACCTCCGTTGGGGAGCAGTACTTC. Protein product: CASSTSGTSVGEQYF.

The DNA of the CDR3 is TGTGCCAGCACCCGACAGGGGAACACTGAAGCTTTCTTT. The encoded protein is CASTRQGNTEAFF. This chain links TRBV12-3 or TRBV12-4 with TRBJ1-1; 7 positions agree with TRBD1. V shed 7 bases, J shed 1 base, and the junction held 3 bases outside the gene matches. CDR3 size: 13 residues.

The chain carries TRBV6-4 and TRBJ1-6, with 8 positions matching TRBD1. This CDR3 is built from 14 residues. Germline trimming cut 8 bases from V and 7 bases from J; bases unmatched to any gene: 7. Germline V gene lookup returns CDR1 MRHNA and CDR2 SNTAGT. The CDR3 DNA sequence: TGTGCCAGCTCACCGGACAGGGTCAATTCACCCCTCCACTTT. Its protein is CASSPDRVNSPLHF.

The rearrangement uses TRBV5-5 and TRBJ2-6, with a weak D call TRBD1 (5 bases). CDR1 and CDR2 from the germline V gene are SGHKS and YYEKEE (reference sequence). This CDR3 region has 15 residues. Between the trimmed V and J ends, which lost 1 base and 5 bases, there was a span of 10 bases. CDR3 nucleotides: TGTGCCAGCAGCTTGATAGGGGCCCGGGCCAACGTCCTGACTTTC. This encodes CASSLIGARANVLTF.

The chain couples TRBV2 to TRBJ2-7; no reliable D call. Germline V gene data show CDR1 as SNHLY and CDR2 as FYNNEI. V was pared by 6 bases and J by 4 bases, with 13 bases between. This CDR3 region has 13 residues. CDR3 loop: CASSILSTYEQYF. The DNA for the CDR3 is TGTGCCAGCAGCATCCTTTCTACGTACGAGCAGTACTTC. Looking up the rest from reference TRBV2 and TRBJ2-7 gives the full variable domain: EPEVTQTPSHQVTQMGQEVILRCVPISNHLYFYWYRQILGQKVEFLVSFYNNEISEKSEIFDDQFSVERPDGSNFTLKIRSTKLEDSAMYFCASSILSTYEQYFGPGTRLTVT.

This chain connects TRBV5-5 to TRBJ2-3; the match to TRBD2 covers 9 bases. Per the germline V gene, CDR1 is SGHKS and CDR2 is YYEKEE (reference sequence). This CDR3 region has 18 residues. Trimming removed 4 bases from V and 0 bases from J; junction bases left unmatched: 12. CDR3 bases: TGTGCCAGCAGCCCCCGGACAGTCCTAGCGGGAAGCACAGATACGCAGTATTTT. Translation: CASSPRTVLAGSTDTQYF.

The rearrangement joins TRBV7-9 to TRBJ2-3; possibly TRBD1 for D (5 bases). The CDR3 has 13 residues. V was cut by 4 bases and J by 9 bases, with 14 bases left in between. Germline CDR1 and CDR2: SEHNR and FQNEAQ (reference sequence). CDR3 nucleotide sequence: TGTGCCAGCAGCTGGAATCAGGGATACACGCAGTATTTT. The encoded protein is CASSWNQGYTQYF.

V is TRBV7-9 and J is TRBJ1-4, with D unclear. Germline values: CDR1 SEHNR, CDR2 FQNEAQ (reference sequence). Trimming removed 4 bases at V and 3 bases at J, with 12 bases between. This CDR3 has 15 residues. CDR3 protein: CASSSELVPNEKLFF. The CDR3, as DNA: TGTGCCAGCAGCTCGGAGCTGGTACCTAATGAAAAACTGTTTTTT.

The chain is built from TRBV29-1 and TRBJ2-3; D is perhaps TRBD2 (5 bases). Looked up from germline, CDR1 is SQVTM and CDR2 is ANQGSEA. This CDR3 contains 14 residues. With 4 bases removed from V and 5 bases from J, the gap between germline ends came to 16 bases. Written as DNA, the CDR3 is TGCAGCGTTGGGAGGTCTACTGGTAGAGATACGCAGTATTTT. This gives the protein CSVGRSTGRDTQYF.

This clone has at least ten counts. This sequence joins TRBV5-6 and TRBJ1-2; 7 nucleotides align to TRBD1. The CDR3 is made up of 16 amino acids. J gave up 1 base and V 4 bases, and 10 bases lay outside the gene matches. Per the germline V gene, CDR1 is SGHDT and CDR2 is YYEEEE. CDR3 sequence: CASSLGTDIYNYGYTF. CDR3 in DNA: TGTGCCAGCAGCCTCGGGACAGACATTTATAACTATGGCTACACCTTC.

The chain carries TRBV10-3 and TRBJ2-4; 7 bases are a match to TRBD1. Germline CDR1 reads ENHRY; CDR2 reads SYGVKD. Germline trimming cut 5 bases from V and 5 bases from J; bases unmatched to any gene: 3. The CDR3 contains 13 residues. The CDR3 sequence is CAISSDRENIQYF. The CDR3 DNA reads as TGTGCCATCAGTTCCGACAGGGAAAACATTCAGTACTTC.

CDR3 DNA sequence: TGTGCCAGCAGTAACAACATGAACACTGAAGCTTTCTTT. This encodes CASSNNMNTEAFF. This chain uses TRBV6-4 with TRBJ1-1; D unresolved. The V gene's germline CDR1 is MRHNA and CDR2 SNTAGT. CDR3 length equals 13 residues. V was trimmed by 5 bases and J by 0 bases, leaving 7 bases between them.

The gene calls are TRBV2 and TRBJ2-4, with 10 bases lining up with TRBD1. Unmatched junction bases numbered 7, after V lost 5 bases and J lost 3 bases. The CDR3 length is 16 residues. The V gene's germline CDR1 is SNHLY and CDR2 FYNNEI. DNA for the CDR3: TGTGCCAGCAGTTCAGACAGGGGGCATGTCAAAAACATTCAGTACTTC. This translates into CASSSDRGHVKNIQYF. Full variable domain (missing parts from reference TRBV2 and TRBJ2-4): EPEVTQTPSHQVTQMGQEVILRCVPISNHLYFYWYRQILGQKVEFLVSFYNNEISEKSEIFDDQFSVERPDGSNFTLKIRSTKLEDSAMYFCASSSDRGHVKNIQYFGAGTRLSVL.

The chain carries TRBV5-1 and TRBJ2-1; 12 bases line up with TRBD2. Losses at the gene ends were 4 bases for V and 3 bases for J; bases not matched to a gene: 8. Germline CDR1 SGHRS, CDR2 YFSETQ. The CDR3 is made up of 17 amino acids. The CDR3 bases are TGCGCCAGCAGCCCCCGGTGGACTAGCGGGGTCTACAATGAGCAGTTCTTC. Amino acid sequence: CASSPRWTSGVYNEQFF.